The present entry profiles one T cell receptor (beta chain) with its context. Antigen specificity is unknown. The entry originates in a study of T cells expressing NK-cell markers. The overall study: It was sorted CD3+CD56+NKG2C+, CD3+CD56+NKG2C- and CD3+CD56-NKG2C+ T cells that supplied the TCR beta repertoires. Most of the eight sequenced donors tested HCMV-seropositive; one tested seronegative. Notes on the study in general: Expanded clones of NKG2C+ T cells had an unclear HCMV specificity. In several donors, dominant clonotypes made up about 28.3-60.1% of CD3+CD56-NKG2C+ cells.

Germline CDR1 reads DFQATT; CDR2 reads SNEGSKA (reference sequence). The CDR3 is 14 amino acids. TCRdb reprocessed the 5' RACE reads and stores each CDR3 protein as one record, lacking DNA. The listing contains 550,000 or so distinct CDR3 sequences. The clonotype comes from a young man in good health. Material: blood T cells: a sorted CD56 or NKG2C T cell subset, CD4+ or CD8+ T cells, or bulk PBMC T cells (not recorded which). This chain joins TRBV20-1 and TRBJ2-4; TCRdb picks TRBD2, but there is no DNA to check that call. CDR3 region: CSASLPGLEYIQYF.